This T cell receptor (beta chain) was sequenced for a study of regulatory T cells in long-lasting Graves disease. Study as a whole: For a period under 3 months, newly diagnosed Graves' patients had taken antithyroid drugs. General observations from the study: Small sample size may have lowered accuracy. Persistent disease samples used TRBV28, TRBJ1-2 and TRBJ2-5 preferentially.

As to time point: newly diagnosed GD, antithyroid drugs for less than 3 months. Construction of the TCR library relied on RNA isolated from PBMCs. V lost 5 bases and J lost 8; bases outside the gene matches: 9. The CDR3 contains 14 residues. CDR1 SGHKS and CDR2 YYEKEE come from the germline V gene (reference sequence). The authors built TCR beta libraries using iRepertoire HTBI primers and Arm-PCR of CDR3 regions. TCRdb ran MiXCR on the multiplex PCR reads and lists one entry per CDR3 protein. The table has about 560,000 distinct CDR3 sequences, about 16% seen once. Regarding this clonotype: Its target is unknown.

Separately, the same data were catalogued under a study of T cells in Graves' hyperthyroidism and ophthalmopathy.

The chain joins TRBV5-5 to TRBJ2-1; 8 bases match TRBD2. The sequence was obtained from a man younger than 35 with Graves disease. The sample was peripheral blood mononuclear cells (PBMCs), taken at new diagnosis, from a patient treated with antithyroid drugs. The CDR3 sequence: CASRDGRGSDEQFF. In DNA, the CDR3 is TGTGCCAGCAGGGACGGGAGGGGGAGCGATGAGCAGTTCTTC.